The 12 T cell receptor beta chains below were found in one sample sequenced in a study of T-cell reconstitution after alpha-beta-depleted transplantation in children. This sample's TCRbeta library carried unique molecular identifier barcodes. TCRdb re-called the PCR reads with MiXCR, one entry per CDR3 protein. The repertoire holds a few hundred thousand distinct CDR3 sequences, with roughly a quarter as singletons. The specimen was PBMCs, mostly from graft donor cells, collected 360 days after TCRalphabeta/CD19-depleted stem cell transplant. The receptors shown here come from a female patient aged 2-10 years who had a stem cell transplant for congenital amegakaryocytic thrombocytopenia, so the T cells may come from the graft donor.

The genes are TRBV29-1 and TRBJ2-1; 9 positions agree with TRBD2. CDR1 and CDR2 (germline): SQVTM, ANQGSEA. CDR3 length: 12 amino acids. After removal of 4 bases from V and 12 bases from J, the junction contained 7 bases not matched to a gene. The CDR3 DNA follows: TGCAGCGTTGGGCGGGAGGGCCAGGGGCAGTTCTTC. Protein sequence: CSVGREGQGQFF.

The gene calls are TRBV30 and TRBJ1-1; no clear D gene. The CDR3 is 14 residues long. CDR1 is GTSNPN and CDR2 is SVGIG in the germline V gene (reference sequence). Trimming pared 2 bases from V and 3 bases from J, leaving 13 bases between. The CDR3: CAWSLGWRDTEAFF. CDR3 in DNA: TGTGCCTGGAGTTTGGGGTGGCGGGACACTGAAGCTTTCTTT.

This clonotype has ten or more counts. The chain couples TRBV2 to TRBJ1-2; D unclear. The V end lost 6 bases, the J end lost 9 bases, and 17 bases lay between the germline ends. Looked up from germline, CDR1 is SNHLY and CDR2 is FYNNEI. This CDR3 is built from 13 residues. The CDR3 sequence is CASSNIKTNSYTF. The CDR3 nucleotides are TGTGCCAGCAGCAATATCAAAACGAACAGCTACACCTTC.

The chain employs TRBV10-2 and TRBJ2-7; D ambiguous. V dropped 6 bases and J dropped 3 bases, with 30 bases sitting between them. CDR1 is WSHSY, CDR2 SAAADI, per germline. The CDR3 consists of 19 residues. CDR3 loop: CASSSIAPELGNLGYEQYF. The CDR3 DNA reads TGCGCCAGCAGCTCAATCGCTCCCGAGCTCGGAAATTTAGGCTACGAGCAGTACTTC.

This clonotype was detected a few times. This rearrangement joins TRBV25-1 to TRBJ1-3; D is perhaps TRBD1 (5 bases). Per germline, CDR1 MGHDK and CDR2 SYGVNS. V was cut by 2 bases and J by 4 bases, with 9 bases left in between. CDR3 size: 14 residues. CDR3 sequence (DNA): TGTGCCAGCAGTGAAATCGGGGCCGGAAACACCATATATTTT. It is translated as CASSEIGAGNTIYF.

This rearrangement joins TRBV5-6 to TRBJ2-3, with D perhaps matching TRBD1 (5 bases). The germline gives CDR1 SGHDT, CDR2 YYEEEE. This CDR3 contains 14 residues. Trimming took off 1 base at V and 3 bases at J, with 9 bases between the two ends. Written as DNA, the CDR3 is TGTGCCAGCAGCTTGTACGCAGGGACAGATACGCAGTATTTT. Translating it yields CASSLYAGTDTQYF.

The CDR3 DNA is TGTGCCAGCAGTCGTGAGGGAGGGGATACGCAGTATTTT. Its protein is CASSREGGDTQYF. The V gene is TRBV7-2, the J gene TRBJ2-3, with 7 bases that match TRBD2. V lost 6 bases and J lost 6; bases outside the gene matches: 6. CDR1 and CDR2 (germline): SGHTA, FQGNSA. This CDR3 is built from 13 residues.

This clonotype came up a few times. The chain carries TRBV6-5 and TRBJ1-6; D remains ambiguous. The ends were cut back, 4 bases at V and 4 bases at J, with 8 bases in the middle. This CDR3 comprises 14 residues. Germline V gene data show CDR1 as MNHEY and CDR2 as SVGAGI. In DNA, the CDR3 is TGTGCCAGCAGTTCGGCAGATTATAATTCACCCCTCCACTTT. Translating it yields CASSSADYNSPLHF.

In its sample, this clonotype was seen many times. The V and J genes are TRBV24-1 and TRBJ2-6; D is undetermined. CDR3 length equals 14 residues. The ends were cut back, 5 bases at V and 8 bases at J, with 12 bases in the middle. Germline assignment: CDR1 KGHDR and CDR2 SFDVKD. Here the CDR3 reads CATSGQAKSNVLTF. As DNA, the CDR3 is TGTGCCACCAGTGGCCAGGCTAAGTCCAACGTCCTGACTTTC.

This clonotype was observed a handful of times. The chain recombines TRBV5-1 with TRBJ2-7, with TRBD1 matching over 7 bases. The CDR3 covers 15 residues. Germline CDR1 and CDR2: SGHRS and YFSETQ. J was trimmed by 4 bases and V by 0 bases; bases with no gene match: 7. CDR3 DNA: TGCGCCAGCAGCTTGGCCCCGGGACAGAGTTACGAGCAGTACTTC. It encodes CASSLAPGQSYEQYF.

The table lists this clonotype with a count of one. The chain links TRBV24-1 to TRBJ2-3; D is tentatively TRBD1 or TRBD2 (6 bases each). CDR3 length equals 16 residues. CDR1 and CDR2 (germline): KGHDR, SFDVKD. V lost 4 bases and J lost 2, with 15 bases in between. The CDR3 DNA reads TGTGCCACCAGTGACCCAAGGGGGGCTGACACAGATACGCAGTATTTT. This sequence encodes CATSDPRGADTDTQYF.

The V gene is TRBV10-3, the J gene TRBJ1-1; 10 bases agree with TRBD1. The germline V gene encodes CDR1 ENHRY and CDR2 SYGVKD. V gave up 7 bases and J gave up 5 bases; unmatched junction bases: 10. There are 15 residues in the CDR3. The chain's CDR3 is CAITDMTGGWTEAFF. The DNA of the CDR3 is TGTGCCATCACCGATATGACAGGGGGCTGGACTGAAGCTTTCTTT.